Detailed here is one TCR beta chain. Its antigen is currently unknown. Produced via immunoSEQ multiplex PCR; TCRdb's table is partial and in-frame only. The repertoire has some 89,000 clones, roughly nine tenths of them found once; the top ten carry 1.5% to 2%. The data belong to a study of T cell repertoires and HLA-DP antigens. Study at large: A couple of male donors and one female donor spanned ages 18-to-29 through 60-to-69.

The sequence derives from a man aged 50-60 years in good health and CMV-seronegative. The sequenced sample consisted of CD4+ T cells from PBMCs.

In DNA form, the CDR3 reads TGTGCCAGCAGCCATCGTTTAGGGGATAGAAACGAGCAGTACTTC. It codes for CASSHRLGDRNEQYF. V is TRBV7-2 and J is TRBJ2-7; D is possibly TRBD1 (5 bases). The length of the CDR3 is 15 residues. Germline values: CDR1 SGHTA, CDR2 FQGNSA. Trimming took off 5 bases at V and 5 bases at J, with 19 bases between the two ends.